This T cell receptor beta chain is from a study of OX40 agonist ivuxolimab in advanced cancers. Repertoires were generated with immunoSEQ multiplex PCR, while TCRdb's copy carries only in-frame clones and drops some. Of roughly 68,000 clones listed, 75% to 95% are singletons. After removal of 4 bases from V and 8 bases from J, the junction contained 8 bases not matched to a gene. The germline V gene encodes CDR1 SGHNT and CDR2 YYREEE (reference sequence). The CDR3 contains 15 residues. Anyone with autoimmune disease history or systemic immunosuppression was excluded. This receptor was taken from an adult with an advanced solid tumor such as melanoma, head and neck, liver or kidney cancer. V gene TRBV5-4 combines with J gene TRBJ1-4; 10 bases are a match to TRBD1. The input for sequencing was CD4+ or CD8+ T cells sorted from blood, taken in a trial of the OX40 agonist ivuxolimab. The CDR3 sequence: CASSRRTGGHEKLFF. The CDR3 nucleotides read TGTGCCAGCAGCCGGAGGACAGGGGGTCACGAAAAACTGTTTTTT.